This T cell receptor (beta chain) was retrieved from a study of tumor-infiltrating lymphocytes in localized non-small cell lung cancer. Clones were sequenced by immunoSEQ multiplex PCR, and TCRdb holds only the in-frame ones, with some missing. The sample yields some 9,200 clones, approximately 85% seen once. CDR3 length: 17 residues. CDR1 is SGHAT and CDR2 is FQNNGV in the germline V gene. Trimming shortened V by 2 bases and J by 1 base, and 14 bases separated the two germline ends. The genes are TRBV11-2 and TRBJ1-4; a possible D gene is TRBD1 (6 bases). Sample: uninvolved lung tissue not adjacent to the tumor. This clonotype was sampled from a human donor with non-small cell lung cancer. The CDR3: CASSLTLGAITNEKLFF. CDR3 bases: TGTGCCAGCAGCTTAACATTGGGGGCGATAACTAATGAAAAACTGTTTTTT. The whole variable domain, filled in from reference TRBV11-2 and TRBJ1-4, reads EAGVAQSPRYKIIEKRQSVAFWCNPISGHATLYWYQQILGQGPKLLIQFQNNGVVDDSQLPKDRFSAERLKGVDSTLKIQPAKLEDSAVYLCASSLTLGAITNEKLFFGSGTQLSVL.